The T cell receptor beta chain described here comes from a study of blood T cell repertoires in COVID-19. Study background: Both acute and convalescent COVID-19 samples were obtained from the United States, Italy and Spain.

Seattle patients were enrolled during active infection and followed longitudinally. Germline V gives CDR1 SSHAT, CDR2 FNYEAQ (reference sequence). Trimming took 4 bases from V and 6 from J; bases not matched to a gene: 4. The CDR3 is made up of 14 amino acids. The repertoire was sequenced with immunoSEQ multiplex PCR; TCRdb's copy has only in-frame clones and lacks some. The sample shows 110,000 to 150,000 clones, roughly 83% of them seen only once. This clonotype originated in a woman in her sixties or seventies with COVID-19, enrolled during active disease. This chain joins TRBV7-7 and TRBJ2-1, with 9 bases identical to TRBD2. Sequenced sample: peripheral blood. The CDR3 DNA reads as TGTGCCAGCAGCTCGGGACTAGCCTCCAATGAGCAGTTCTTC. Translating gives CASSSGLASNEQFF.